Listed here is a single TCR beta chain. Its antigen remains unknown. Germline CDR1 MNHEY, CDR2 SVGAGI. The CDR3 has 16 amino acids. With V trimmed by 0 bases and J by 9 bases, 14 bases remained unmatched. This entry comes from a study of cytomegalovirus exposure and HLA in healthy donors. Study results and limitations: Immune exposure data for these donors was limited to CMV serostatus. DRB1 had the most TCR associations and HLA-C the fewest, a later analysis found, with rates varying by HLA locus. A later analysis linked a missense variant in DCLRE1C to the trimming of TCR beta V and J genes.

The PCR was carried out with 60 Vbeta primers and 13 Jbeta primers. Measured with immunoSEQ multiplex PCR; TCRdb has only the in-frame clones, and not every one. The sample has under 200,000 clones, approximately 88% seen once. The sequencing input was PBMCs. This sequence originates from a woman in her thirties in good health and CMV-seronegative. The chain couples TRBV6-5 to TRBJ2-7; 7 bases map to TRBD1. CDR3 loop: CASSYSKDRPYDGQYF. The CDR3 nucleotides read TGTGCCAGCAGTTACTCGAAGGACAGGCCATACGATGGGCAGTACTTC.